What follows are 2 T cell receptor beta chains derived from one specimen sequenced in a study of identical twins. From the 5' RACE reads, TCRdb called clonotypes with MiXCR, one entry per CDR3 protein. The sample records some 300,000 distinct CDR3 sequences, 9% to 15% being singletons. These data were likewise used in another study, on yellow fever vaccine responses in identical twins.

Specimen: CD8+ T cells sorted from blood. Source of these receptors: a woman younger than 35 in good health.

This clonotype appeared a few times. The rearrangement uses TRBV20-1 and TRBJ2-7; 9 bases match TRBD1. V was clipped by 5 bases and J by 2 bases; unmatched bases: 4. The CDR3 has 13 amino acids. Germline V lookup: CDR1 DFQATT, CDR2 SNEGSKA (reference sequence). CDR3 sequence: CSARDREAYEQYF. As DNA, the CDR3 is TGCAGTGCTCGGGACAGGGAGGCCTACGAGCAGTACTTC.

The CDR3 sequence: CASTLKKGQGRFGPDQPQHF. The CDR3 nucleotides read TGTGCCAGCACCCTAAAAAAAGGACAGGGAAGGTTTGGGCCTGATCAGCCCCAGCATTTT. This chain uses TRBV28 with TRBJ1-5; 8 bases line up with TRBD1. V was clipped by 7 bases and J by 5 bases; unmatched bases: 25. The length of the CDR3 is 20 residues. Germline assignment: CDR1 MDHEN and CDR2 SYDVKM.